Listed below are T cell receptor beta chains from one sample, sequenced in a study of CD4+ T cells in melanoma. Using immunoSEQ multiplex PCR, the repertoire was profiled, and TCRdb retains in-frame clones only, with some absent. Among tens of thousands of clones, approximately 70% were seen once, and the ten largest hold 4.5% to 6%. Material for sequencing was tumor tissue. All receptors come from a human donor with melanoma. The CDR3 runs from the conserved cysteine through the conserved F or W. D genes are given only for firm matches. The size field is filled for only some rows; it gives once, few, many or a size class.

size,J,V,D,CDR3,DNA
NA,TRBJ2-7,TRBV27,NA,CASSRRGKGSYEQYF,TGTGCCAGCAGCCGCCGGGGGAAGGGGTCCTACGAGCAGTACTTC
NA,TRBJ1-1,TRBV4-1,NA,CASSQVRTPTGEAFF,TGCGCCAGCAGCCAAGTCCGGACACCGACGGGTGAAGCTTTCTTT
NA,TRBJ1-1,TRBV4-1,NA,CASSQGPMNTEAFF,TGCGCCAGCAGCCAAGGTCCGATGAACACTGAAGCTTTCTTT
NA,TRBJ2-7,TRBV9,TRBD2,CASSASSGEPYYEQYF,TGTGCCAGCAGCGCCTCTAGCGGGGAACCTTACTACGAGCAGTACTTC
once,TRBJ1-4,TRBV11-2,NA,CASSLKPANEKLFF,TGTGCCAGCAGCCTAAAACCAGCAAATGAAAAACTGTTTTTT
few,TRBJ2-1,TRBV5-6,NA,CASSFIGGEQFF,TGTGCCAGCAGCTTTATCGGTGGTGAGCAGTTCTTC
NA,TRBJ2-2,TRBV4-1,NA,CASSQEGPDTGELFF,TGCGCCAGCAGCCAAGAAGGCCCGGACACCGGGGAGCTGTTTTTT
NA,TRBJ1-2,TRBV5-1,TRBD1,CASSPRGQVNYGYTF,TGCGCCAGCAGCCCTCGGGGACAGGTCAACTATGGCTACACCTTC
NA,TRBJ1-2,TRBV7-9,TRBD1,CASSGQGVGGYTF,TGTGCCAGCAGCGGTCAGGGGGTTGGTGGCTACACCTTC
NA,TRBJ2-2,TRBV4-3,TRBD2,CASSLGASGGPGELFF,TGCGCCAGCAGCCTGGGGGCTAGCGGGGGCCCCGGGGAGCTGTTTTTT
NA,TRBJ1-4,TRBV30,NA,CAWNAGGEKLFF,TGTGCCTGGAACGCGGGGGGCGAAAAACTGTTTTTT
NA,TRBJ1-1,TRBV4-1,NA,CASSLVGRLNTEAFF,TGCGCCAGCAGCCTAGTAGGACGGCTGAACACTGAAGCTTTCTTT
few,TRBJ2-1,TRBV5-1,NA,CASSLGGGAFYNEQFF,TGCGCCAGCAGCTTGGGTGGGGGGGCCTTTTACAATGAGCAGTTCTTC
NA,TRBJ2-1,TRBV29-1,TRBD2,CSVGGGGASNEQFF,TGCAGCGTTGGGGGCGGGGGGGCGTCGAATGAGCAGTTCTTC
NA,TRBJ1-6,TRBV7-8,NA,CASSAGYGNSPLHF,TGTGCCAGCAGCGCGGGGTATGGTAATTCACCCCTCCACTTT
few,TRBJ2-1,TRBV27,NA,CASSLTGNEQFF,TGTGCCAGCAGTTTGACAGGCAATGAGCAGTTCTTC
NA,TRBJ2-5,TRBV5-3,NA,CASEPHQYF,TGTGCCAGCGAGCCACACCAGTACTTC
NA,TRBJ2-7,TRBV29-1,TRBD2,CSVVRIGLAGFYEQYF,TGCAGCGTTGTCAGGATCGGACTAGCGGGGTTCTACGAGCAGTACTTC
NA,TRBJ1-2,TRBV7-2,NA,CASSLGPGRINYGYTF,TGTGCCAGCAGCTTAGGCCCGGGACGGATTAACTATGGCTACACCTTC
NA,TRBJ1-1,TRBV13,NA,CASSFEGSGTEAFF,TGTGCCAGCAGCTTTGAGGGCTCTGGCACTGAAGCTTTCTTT
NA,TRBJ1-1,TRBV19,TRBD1,CASSGIDRGSAEAFF,TGTGCCAGTAGTGGGATAGACAGGGGTAGCGCTGAAGCTTTCTTT
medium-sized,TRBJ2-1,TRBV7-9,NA,CASSLGGTEQFF,TGTGCCAGCAGCTTAGGTGGGACTGAGCAGTTCTTC
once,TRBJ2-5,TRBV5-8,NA,CASSGYWTKPLETQYF,TGTGCCAGCAGCGGATATTGGACAAAGCCGTTGGAGACCCAGTACTTC
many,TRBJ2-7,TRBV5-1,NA,CASRIRDSYEQYF,TGCGCCAGCAGGATCCGGGACTCCTACGAGCAGTACTTC
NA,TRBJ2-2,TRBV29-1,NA,CSVKENTGELFF,TGCAGCGTAAAGGAGAACACCGGGGAGCTGTTTTTT
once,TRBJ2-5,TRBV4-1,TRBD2,CASSQELAGGPGTQYF,TGCGCCAGCAGCCAAGAACTAGCGGGGGGGCCGGGGACCCAGTACTTC
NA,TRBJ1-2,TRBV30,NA,CAWSTTQYYGYTF,TGTGCCTGGAGTACAACTCAGTACTATGGCTACACCTTC
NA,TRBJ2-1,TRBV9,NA,CASNNGQPGNEQFF,TGTGCCAGCAACAATGGACAGCCTGGCAATGAGCAGTTCTTC
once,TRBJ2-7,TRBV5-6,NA,CASSPGTKVGEQYF,TGTGCCAGCAGCCCCGGGACAAAGGTAGGCGAGCAGTACTTC
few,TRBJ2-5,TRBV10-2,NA,CASSDRDKQETQYF,TGCGCCAGCAGTGATCGAGACAAACAAGAGACCCAGTACTTC
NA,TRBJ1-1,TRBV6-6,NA,CASSYSWGGTEAFF,TGTGCCAGCAGTTACTCGTGGGGGGGGACTGAAGCTTTCTTT
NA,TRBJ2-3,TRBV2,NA,CASSVRDTQYF,TGTGCCAGCAGTGTTCGCGATACGCAGTATTTT
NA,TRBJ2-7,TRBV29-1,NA,CSVVLGEQYF,TGCAGCGTTGTTCTGGGCGAGCAGTACTTC
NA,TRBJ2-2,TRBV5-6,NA,CASSLGPRNTGELFF,TGTGCCAGCAGCTTGGGCCCGAGGAACACCGGGGAGCTGTTTTTT
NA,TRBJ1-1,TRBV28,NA,CASSSQGNTEAFF,TGTGCCAGCAGTTCACAGGGGAACACTGAAGCTTTCTTT
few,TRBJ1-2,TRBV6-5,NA,CASSYSGSSNYGYTF,TGTGCCAGCAGTTACTCCGGCAGTTCTAACTATGGCTACACCTTC
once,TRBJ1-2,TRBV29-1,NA,CSVANINDYGYTF,TGCAGCGTTGCGAATATCAACGACTATGGCTACACCTTC
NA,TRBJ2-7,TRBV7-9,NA,CASSRGRGVYEQYF,TGTGCCAGCAGCCGGGGCAGGGGAGTTTACGAGCAGTACTTC
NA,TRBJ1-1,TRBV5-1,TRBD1,CASSLGDQGAEAFF,TGCGCCAGCAGCTTGGGGGATCAGGGGGCTGAAGCTTTCTTT
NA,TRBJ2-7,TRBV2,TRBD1,CASSLTGGSTYEQYF,TGTGCCAGCAGTCTAACAGGGGGCTCTACCTACGAGCAGTACTTC
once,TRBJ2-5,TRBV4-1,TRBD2,CASSQDWGGTQETQYF,TGCGCCAGCAGCCAAGATTGGGGGGGAACCCAAGAGACCCAGTACTTC
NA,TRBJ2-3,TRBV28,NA,CASSLGTYTQYF,TGTGCCAGCAGTTTAGGCACCTATACGCAGTATTTT
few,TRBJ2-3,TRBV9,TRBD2,CASSAGLDPDTQYF,TGTGCCAGCAGCGCGGGACTAGATCCAGATACGCAGTATTTT
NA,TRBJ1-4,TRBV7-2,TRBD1,CASSSRDRGSSTNEKLFF,TGTGCCAGCAGCTCGCGGGACAGGGGTTCTTCGACTAATGAAAAACTGTTTTTT
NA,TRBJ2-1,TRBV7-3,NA,CASSKGGASEQFF,TGTGCCAGCAGCAAGGGGGGGGCGAGTGAGCAGTTCTTC
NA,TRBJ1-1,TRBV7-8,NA,CASSLKRQLNTEAFF,TGTGCCAGCAGCTTAAAACGTCAGTTGAACACTGAAGCTTTCTTT